This T cell receptor (beta chain) was profiled in a study of T cells expressing NK-cell markers. Study at large: Seven of the eight sequenced donors were HCMV-seropositive; one was seronegative. Study-level findings and limits: A handful of donors showed these clonotypes also leading the CD3+CD56-NKG2C+ fraction.

About this clonotype itself: Its cognate antigen is unknown.

UMI-tagged 5'RACE template switching yielded the TCR beta cDNA. TCRdb reworked the 5' RACE reads into one entry per CDR3 protein, no DNA. The table for this sample gives 160,000 or so distinct CDR3 sequences. This TCR was recovered from a woman aged 18 to 75 in good health. The sequenced sample was blood T cells: a sorted CD56 or NKG2C T cell subset, CD4+ or CD8+ T cells, or bulk PBMC T cells (not recorded which).

The CDR3 is CSVYRSSEQFF. This chain uses TRBV29-1 with TRBJ2-1; the D call from TCRdb, TRBD2, cannot be confirmed without DNA. CDR1 SQVTM and CDR2 ANQGSEA come from the germline V gene. The CDR3 totals 11 residues.